These T cell receptor beta chains were read from a single sample in a study of human T cells and chemical hapten exposure. TCRdb re-derived calls from the RACE reads in MiXCR, one entry per CDR3 protein. There are tens of thousands of distinct CDR3 sequences in the sample; 8.5% occur only once, and approximately 3.5% lies in the top ten. The sample was whole blood, taken in connection with sensitization to the hapten diphenylcyclopropenone (DPC). The receptors were sampled from a woman between 50 and 59 years old with alopecia areata. Some clones in this sample may be carry-over from other donors' samples. CDR3s include the opening cysteine and the closing phenylalanine or tryptophan. Each record gives: clone size, D gene, J gene, V gene, CDR3 DNA, CDR3 protein. The D gene is left open where the match is weak. The listing skips clone size in some rows; elsewhere it reads once, few, many or a size class.

clone_size: few; d_call: .; j_call: TRBJ2-5; v_call: TRBV7-2; cdr3_nt: TGTGCCAGCATCGGAGGCCTAGCAAAAAAGGAAGAGACCCAGTACTTC; cdr3_aa: CASIGGLAKKEETQYF
clone_size: .; d_call: .; j_call: TRBJ1-2; v_call: TRBV29-1; cdr3_nt: TGCAGCGTTGTTAGGGGGGAGGGCTACACCTTC; cdr3_aa: CSVVRGEGYTF
clone_size: .; d_call: .; j_call: TRBJ2-7; v_call: TRBV12-3/TRBV12-4; cdr3_nt: TGTGCCGGGGGACGGCGGCAAAATCTCTCCTACGAGCAGTACTTC; cdr3_aa: CAGGRRQNLSYEQYF
clone_size: many; d_call: TRBD2; j_call: TRBJ2-1; v_call: TRBV14; cdr3_nt: TGTGCCAGCAGCCCAGTCCTGAGTAGCGGGGTAAATGAGCAGTTCTTC; cdr3_aa: CASSPVLSSGVNEQFF
clone_size: many; d_call: TRBD2; j_call: TRBJ2-3; v_call: TRBV7-2; cdr3_nt: TGTGCCAGCAGCCTACGCACCGCGGGAGGTTCAGATACGCAGTATTTT; cdr3_aa: CASSLRTAGGSDTQYF
clone_size: .; d_call: .; j_call: TRBJ2-5; v_call: TRBV10-3; cdr3_nt: TGTGCCATCAGTGAGACCGGGACCGTGGGGGAGACCCAGTACTTC; cdr3_aa: CAISETGTVGETQYF
clone_size: many; d_call: .; j_call: TRBJ2-1; v_call: TRBV7-8; cdr3_nt: TGTGCCAGCAGCTTACATAGCAATGAGCAGTTCTTC; cdr3_aa: CASSLHSNEQFF
clone_size: .; d_call: .; j_call: TRBJ1-1; v_call: TRBV25-1; cdr3_nt: TGTGCCAGCAGCATAAGAAGGGCCCCGAGGGGTACTGAAGCTTTCTTT; cdr3_aa: CASSIRRAPRGTEAFF
clone_size: .; d_call: .; j_call: TRBJ2-3; v_call: TRBV25-1; cdr3_nt: TGTGCCAGCAGCCCAATGGCAACAGATACGCAGTATTTT; cdr3_aa: CASSPMATDTQYF
clone_size: many; d_call: TRBD1; j_call: TRBJ1-2; v_call: TRBV28; cdr3_nt: TGTGCCAGCAGCGGGACAGGGTCGGTCTATGGCTACACCTTC; cdr3_aa: CASSGTGSVYGYTF